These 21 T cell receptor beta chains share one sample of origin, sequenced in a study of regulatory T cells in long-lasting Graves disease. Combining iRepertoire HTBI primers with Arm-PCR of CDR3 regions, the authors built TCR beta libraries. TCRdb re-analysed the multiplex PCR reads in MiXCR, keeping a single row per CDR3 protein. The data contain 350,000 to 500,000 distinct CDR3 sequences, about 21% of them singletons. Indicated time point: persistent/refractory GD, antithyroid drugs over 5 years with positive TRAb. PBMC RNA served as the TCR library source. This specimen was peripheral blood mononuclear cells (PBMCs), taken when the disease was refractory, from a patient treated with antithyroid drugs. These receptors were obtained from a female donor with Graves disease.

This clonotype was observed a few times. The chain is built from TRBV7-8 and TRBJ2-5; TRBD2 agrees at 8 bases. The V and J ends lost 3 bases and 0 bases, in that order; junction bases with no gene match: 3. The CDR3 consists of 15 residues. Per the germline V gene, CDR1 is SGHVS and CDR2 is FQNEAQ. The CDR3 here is CASSFRGGYQETQYF. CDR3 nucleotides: TGTGCCAGCAGCTTCCGGGGGGGGTACCAAGAGACCCAGTACTTC. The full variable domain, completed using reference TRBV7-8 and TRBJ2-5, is GAGVSQSPRYKVAKRGQDVALRCDPISGHVSLFWYQQALGQGPEFLTYFQNEAQLDKSGLPSDRFFAERPEGSVSTLKIQRTQQEDSAVYLCASSFRGGYQETQYFGPGTRLLVL.

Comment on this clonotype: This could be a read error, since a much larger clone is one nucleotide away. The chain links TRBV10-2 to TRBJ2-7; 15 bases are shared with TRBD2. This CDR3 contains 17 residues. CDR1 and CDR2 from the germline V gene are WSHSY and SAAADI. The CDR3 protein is CASGESGTSGRRYEQYF. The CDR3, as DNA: TGCGCCAGCGGTGAGTCGGGGACTAGCGGGAGGCGCTACGAGCAGTACTTC.

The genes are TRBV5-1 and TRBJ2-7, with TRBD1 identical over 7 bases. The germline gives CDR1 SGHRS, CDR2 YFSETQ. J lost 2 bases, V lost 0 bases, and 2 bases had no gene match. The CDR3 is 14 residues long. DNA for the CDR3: TGCGCCAGCAGCTTGGGCGGACAGGCCTACGAGCAGTACTTC. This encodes CASSLGGQAYEQYF. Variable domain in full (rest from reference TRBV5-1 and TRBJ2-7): KAGVTQTPRYLIKTRGQQVTLSCSPISGHRSVSWYQQTPGQGLQFLFEYFSETQRNKGNFPGRFSGRQFSNSRSEMNVSTLELGDSALYLCASSLGGQAYEQYFGPGTRLTVT.

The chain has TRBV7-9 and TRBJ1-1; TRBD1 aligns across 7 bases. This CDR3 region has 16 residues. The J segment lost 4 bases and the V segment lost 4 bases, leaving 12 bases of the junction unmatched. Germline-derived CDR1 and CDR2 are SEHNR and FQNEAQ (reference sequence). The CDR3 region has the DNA TGTGCCAGCAGCTATGACAGGGAGAGGGGAAGCACTGAAGCTTTCTTT. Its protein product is CASSYDRERGSTEAFF.

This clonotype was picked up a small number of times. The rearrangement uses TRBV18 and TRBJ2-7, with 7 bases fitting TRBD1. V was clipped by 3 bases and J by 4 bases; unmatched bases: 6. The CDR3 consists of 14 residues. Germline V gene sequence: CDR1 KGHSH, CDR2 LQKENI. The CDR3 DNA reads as TGTGCCAGCTCACCCAGACAGGGTGGGTACGAGCAGTACTTC. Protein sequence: CASSPRQGGYEQYF.

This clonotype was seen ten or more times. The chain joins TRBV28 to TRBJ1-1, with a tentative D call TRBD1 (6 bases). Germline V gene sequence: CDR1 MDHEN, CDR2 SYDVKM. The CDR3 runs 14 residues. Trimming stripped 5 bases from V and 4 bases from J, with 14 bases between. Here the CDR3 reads CASSRRQVLTEAFF. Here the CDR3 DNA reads TGTGCCAGCAGTAGAAGACAGGTGCTCACTGAAGCTTTCTTT. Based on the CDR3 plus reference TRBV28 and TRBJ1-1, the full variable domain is DVKVTQSSRYLVKRTGEKVFLECVQDMDHENMFWYRQDPGLGLRLIYFSYDVKMKEKGDIPEGYSVSREKKERFSLILESASTNQTSMYLCASSRRQVLTEAFFGQGTRLTVV.

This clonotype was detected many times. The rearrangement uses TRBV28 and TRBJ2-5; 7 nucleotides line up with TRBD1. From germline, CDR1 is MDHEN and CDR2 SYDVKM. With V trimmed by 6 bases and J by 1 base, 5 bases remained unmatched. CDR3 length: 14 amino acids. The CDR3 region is CASSPRQGQETQYF. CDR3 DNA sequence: TGTGCCAGCAGCCCCCGACAGGGCCAAGAGACCCAGTACTTC.

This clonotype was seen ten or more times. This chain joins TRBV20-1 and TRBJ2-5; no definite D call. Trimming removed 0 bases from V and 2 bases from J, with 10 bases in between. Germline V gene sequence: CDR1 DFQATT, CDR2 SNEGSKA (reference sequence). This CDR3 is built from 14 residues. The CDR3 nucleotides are TGCAGTGCTAGAGATTGGACGAAGCAAGAGACCCAGTACTTC. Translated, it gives CSARDWTKQETQYF.

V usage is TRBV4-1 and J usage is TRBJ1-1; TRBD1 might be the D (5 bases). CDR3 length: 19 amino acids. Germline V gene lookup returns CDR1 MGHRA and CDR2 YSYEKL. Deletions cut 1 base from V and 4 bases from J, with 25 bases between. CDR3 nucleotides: TGCGCCAGCAGCCAAGTTTACCCAGGGTTGCGGGAATCGGGCACTGAAGCTTTCTTT. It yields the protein CASSQVYPGLRESGTEAFF.

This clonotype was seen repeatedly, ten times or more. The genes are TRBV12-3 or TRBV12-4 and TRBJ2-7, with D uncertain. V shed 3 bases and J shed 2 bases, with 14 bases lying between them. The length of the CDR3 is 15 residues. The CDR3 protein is CASSFSGEHPYEQYF. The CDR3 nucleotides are TGTGCCAGCAGTTTTAGTGGCGAGCACCCCTACGAGCAGTACTTC.

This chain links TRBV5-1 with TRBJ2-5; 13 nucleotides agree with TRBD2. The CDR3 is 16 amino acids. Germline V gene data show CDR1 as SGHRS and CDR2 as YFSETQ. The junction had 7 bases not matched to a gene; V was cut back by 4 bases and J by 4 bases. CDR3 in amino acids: CASSPRLAGGRETQYF. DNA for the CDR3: TGCGCCAGCAGCCCAAGACTAGCGGGAGGCCGAGAGACCCAGTACTTC.

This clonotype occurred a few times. CDR3 bases: TGTGCCTGGAGTGTACCGGCAGGGAAAGGATCACCCCTCCACTTT. Translating it yields CAWSVPAGKGSPLHF. The chain is built from TRBV30 and TRBJ1-6, with a possible D match to TRBD1 (5 bases). Germline CDR1 GTSNPN, CDR2 SVGIG (reference sequence). The CDR3 is 15 amino acids. V lost 0 bases to trimming and J lost 10 bases, with 16 bases between them.

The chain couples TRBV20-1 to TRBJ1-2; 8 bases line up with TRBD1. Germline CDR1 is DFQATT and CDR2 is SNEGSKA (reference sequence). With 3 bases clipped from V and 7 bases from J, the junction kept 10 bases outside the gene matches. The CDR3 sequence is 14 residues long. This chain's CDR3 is CSARDRVLISGYTF. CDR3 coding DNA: TGCAGTGCTAGGGACAGGGTTTTAATCAGTGGCTACACCTTC.

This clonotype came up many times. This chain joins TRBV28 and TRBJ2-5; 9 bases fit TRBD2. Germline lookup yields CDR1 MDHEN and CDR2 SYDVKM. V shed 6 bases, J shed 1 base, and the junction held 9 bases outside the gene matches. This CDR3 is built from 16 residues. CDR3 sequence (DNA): TGTGCCAGCAGCCAAGGGTTAGCGGGGGTCCAAGAGACCCAGTACTTC. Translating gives CASSQGLAGVQETQYF.

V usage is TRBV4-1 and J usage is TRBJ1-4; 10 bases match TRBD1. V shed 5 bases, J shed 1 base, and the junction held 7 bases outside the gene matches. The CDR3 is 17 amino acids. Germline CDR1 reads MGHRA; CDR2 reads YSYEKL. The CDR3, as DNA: TGCGCCAGCAGCGAAAGGGACAGGGGAGTAACTAATGAAAAACTGTTTTTT. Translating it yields CASSERDRGVTNEKLFF.

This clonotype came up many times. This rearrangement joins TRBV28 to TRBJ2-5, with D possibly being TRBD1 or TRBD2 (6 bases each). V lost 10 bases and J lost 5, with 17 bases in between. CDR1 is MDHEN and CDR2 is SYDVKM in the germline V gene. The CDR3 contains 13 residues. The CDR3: CAIQGRTWETQYF. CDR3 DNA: TGTGCCATCCAGGGGAGGACTTGGGAGACCCAGTACTTC.

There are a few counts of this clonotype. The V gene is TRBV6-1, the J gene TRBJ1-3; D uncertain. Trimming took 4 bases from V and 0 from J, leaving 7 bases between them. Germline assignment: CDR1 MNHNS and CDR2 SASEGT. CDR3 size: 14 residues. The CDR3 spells CASSAGSSGNTIYF. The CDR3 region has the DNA TGTGCCAGCAGTGCCGGGAGCTCTGGAAACACCATATATTTT.

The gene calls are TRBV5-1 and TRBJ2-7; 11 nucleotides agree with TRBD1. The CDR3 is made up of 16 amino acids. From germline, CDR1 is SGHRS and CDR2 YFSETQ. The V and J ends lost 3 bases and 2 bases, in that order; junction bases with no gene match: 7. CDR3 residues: CASSWGPGQGAYEQYF. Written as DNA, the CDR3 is TGCGCCAGCAGCTGGGGACCGGGACAGGGGGCCTACGAGCAGTACTTC.

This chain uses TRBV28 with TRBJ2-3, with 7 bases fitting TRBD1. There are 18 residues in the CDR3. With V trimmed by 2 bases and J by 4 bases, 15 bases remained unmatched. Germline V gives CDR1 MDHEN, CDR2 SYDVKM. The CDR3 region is CASSLPDGTVSRADTQYF. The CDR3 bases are TGTGCCAGCAGTTTACCCGATGGGACAGTCAGTAGGGCAGATACGCAGTATTTT.

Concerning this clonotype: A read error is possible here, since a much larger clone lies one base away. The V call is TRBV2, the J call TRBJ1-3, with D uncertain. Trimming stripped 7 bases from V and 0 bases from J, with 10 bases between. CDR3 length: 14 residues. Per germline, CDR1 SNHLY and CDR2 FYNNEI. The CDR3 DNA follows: TGTGCCAGCACTCTGGACGGCTCTGGAAACACCATATATTTT. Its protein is CASTLDGSGNTIYF.

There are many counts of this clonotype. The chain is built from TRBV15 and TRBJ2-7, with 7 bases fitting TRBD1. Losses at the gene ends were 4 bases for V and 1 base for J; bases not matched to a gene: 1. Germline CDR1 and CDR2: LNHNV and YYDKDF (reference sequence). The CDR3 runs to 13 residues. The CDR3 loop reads CATSNRGSYEQYF. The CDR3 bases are TGTGCCACCAGCAACAGGGGATCCTACGAGCAGTACTTC.